This T cell receptor beta chain stems from a study of vaccination effects on CD4 cells after COVID-19. Study information: Post-vaccine draws lagged the second dose by a median of 72 days. Regarding the study as a whole: The study, lacking early post-infection timepoints, had few convalescent patients.

The CDR3 is 15 amino acids. Germline-derived CDR1 and CDR2 are LGHDT and YNNKEL (reference sequence). V gave up 4 bases and J gave up 7 bases; unmatched junction bases: 7. Repertoires were generated with immunoSEQ multiplex PCR, while TCRdb's copy carries only in-frame clones and drops some. This table has about 16,000 clones, 76% appearing once. Expansion of antigen-specific CD4+ T cells with viral peptide pools was carried out by the ViraFEST assay before sequencing. Following an approximately ten-day culture, CD4+ T cells were purified. All study participants received two doses of BNT162b2 or mRNA-1273 vaccine. On day 3 and again on day 7, half the medium was replaced with IL-2 medium. Comment on this clone: The antigen is undetermined.

Here the sequenced sample was CD4+ T cells from PBMCs cultured with HCoV-NL63 spike peptides, taken after COVID-19 vaccination. This rearrangement joins TRBV3-1 (or the pseudogene TRBV3-2) to TRBJ2-1, with 10 bases identical to TRBD2. The receptor was derived from a human donor who received a COVID-19 vaccine. This chain's CDR3 is CASSPRTSGGNEQFF. CDR3 coding DNA: TGTGCCAGCAGCCCCAGGACTAGCGGAGGAAATGAGCAGTTCTTC.